The clone carrying this T cell receptor (delta chain) was observed a few times. A far more abundant clone sits one base away, making this likely a read error. This sample includes further DNA sequences coding for the same CDR3. J was trimmed by 0 bases and V by 0 bases; bases with no gene match: 6. CDR1 GEAIGNYY and CDR2 EKD come from the germline V gene. The CDR3 length is 19 residues. These data originate in a study of gamma-delta T cells after stem cell transplantation. TCRdb re-called the RT-PCR reads via CATT. The sample has roughly 3,200 delta-chain clones, about 1.8% seen once; the top ten hold about two fifths.

Sequencing was carried out using gamma-delta T cells. This TCR came from a human donor. It is not recorded whose cells these are; they may come from a transplant donor. The gene calls are TRDV2 and TRDJ3, with 8 positions matching TRDD3. The CDR3, as DNA: TGTGCCTGTGACACCGTTGGGGATACCAGCTCCTGGGACACCCGACAGATGTTTTTC. The encoded protein is CACDTVGDTSSWDTRQMFF.